A single sample gave rise to the 2 T cell receptor beta chains below, sequenced in a study of chemoradiotherapy in HPV16-positive cancers. The assay was immunoSEQ multiplex PCR, and TCRdb's table has in-frame clones only and misses some. The data show some 5,000 clones, with around 90% seen just once and around 9.2% held by the top ten. The sequencing here drew on tumor tissue, taken from a patient who underwent chemoradiotherapy. These receptors were taken from a human donor with HPV-associated anogenital cancer.

The rearrangement joins TRBV15 to TRBJ2-7, with D maybe TRBD1 (6 bases). This CDR3 has 18 amino acids. Trimming stripped 3 bases from V and 2 bases from J, with 23 bases between. The V gene's germline CDR1 is LNHNV and CDR2 YYDKDF (reference sequence). Here the CDR3 DNA reads TGTGCCACCAGCAGTTCTCTGGGCCCGGGACACCGAACCTACGAGCAGTACTTC. Translation gives CATSSSLGPGHRTYEQYF.

This clone appeared once. This chain joins TRBV27 and TRBJ2-1; D call uncertain. V lost 3 bases to trimming and J lost 7 bases, with 7 bases between them. This CDR3 is built from 12 residues. CDR1 is MNHEY, CDR2 SMNVEV, per germline (reference sequence). CDR3 residues: CASSFSGNEQFF. CDR3 DNA: TGTGCCAGCAGTTTCTCCGGTAATGAGCAGTTCTTC.